The text below deals with one T cell receptor beta chain. The antigen is undetermined. Assay used: immunoSEQ multiplex PCR; TCRdb lists only in-frame clones, some missing. The table has about 190,000 clones, about 82% seen once. CDR1 is SEHNR and CDR2 is FQNEAQ in the germline V gene (reference sequence). The CDR3 extends over 15 amino acids. Trimming removed 2 bases from V and 3 bases from J; junction bases left unmatched: 1. The record originates from a study of cytomegalovirus exposure and HLA in healthy donors. Whole-study findings and limits: Most TCRs appeared rarely, but some public TCRs recurred in many donors. Listed as cytomegalovirus-associated were over 150 TCR beta chains.

Separation from the roughly 600-subject first cohort characterized the 120-subject validation cohort, to which the donors belonged. The clonotype was recovered from a woman aged 18-30 years in good health and CMV-seronegative. This chain joins TRBV7-9 and TRBJ2-2; 9 nucleotides match TRBD2. The sample was PBMCs. CDR3 residues: CASSLQRGDTGELFF. For the CDR3, the DNA is TGTGCCAGCAGCTTACAGCGGGGGGACACCGGGGAGCTGTTTTTT. Full variable domain (missing parts from reference TRBV7-9 and TRBJ2-2): DTGVSQNPRHKITKRGQNVTFRCDPISEHNRLYWYRQTLGQGPEFLTYFQNEAQLEKSRLLSDRFSAERPKGSFSTLEIQRTEQGDSAMYLCASSLQRGDTGELFFGEGSRLTVL.